The 20 T cell receptor beta chains below were found in one sample sequenced in a study of T cells after posttransplantation cyclophosphamide. A marrow graft followed busulfan-fludarabine conditioning, with cyclophosphamide on days +3 and +4. Clones were sequenced by immunoSEQ multiplex PCR, and TCRdb holds only the in-frame ones, with some missing. The sample contains 20,000 or so clones, less than 80% of which appear only once. The specimen was PBMCs, collected after an allogeneic stem cell transplant with post-transplant cyclophosphamide. These receptors all come from a young adult male patient who received an allogeneic stem cell transplant from a related donor, was CMV-positive, and had acute GVHD only. T cells may partly derive from the graft donor.

The chain employs TRBV25-1 and TRBJ2-3; 7 bases are shared with TRBD2. This CDR3 region has 15 residues. The junction had 11 bases not matched to a gene; V was cut back by 3 bases and J by 8 bases. The germline gives CDR1 MGHDK, CDR2 SYGVNS. The DNA for the CDR3 is TGTGCCAGCAGTGAGCACCCACAGGTAGCGGGTACGCAGTATTTT. It specifies CASSEHPQVAGTQYF.

The rearrangement joins TRBV10-3 to TRBJ2-2, with TRBD2 matching over 8 bases. Per germline, CDR1 ENHRY and CDR2 SYGVKD. J was trimmed by 3 bases and V by 3 bases; bases with no gene match: 6. The CDR3 runs 16 residues. CDR3 protein: CAISDPGRGDTGELFF. CDR3 coding DNA: TGTGCCATCAGTGACCCCGGGCGGGGGGACACCGGGGAGCTGTTTTTT.

J is TRBJ2-1 and V is TRBV19; D is possibly TRBD1 (5 bases). With 4 bases removed from V and 4 bases from J, the gap between germline ends came to 14 bases. The CDR3 covers 15 residues. CDR1 LNHDA and CDR2 SQIVND come from the germline V gene (reference sequence). The CDR3 region has the DNA TGTGCCAGTAGTAAAGGCACAGGCTCGTACAATGAGCAGTTCTTC. The encoded protein is CASSKGTGSYNEQFF. The full variable domain, in which reference TRBV19 and TRBJ2-1 provide the parts outside the CDR3, is DGGITQSPKYLFRKEGQNVTLSCEQNLNHDAMYWYRQDPGQGLRLIYYSQIVNDFQKGDIAEGYSVSREKKESFPLTVTSAQKNPTAFYLCASSKGTGSYNEQFFGPGTRLTVL.

The CDR3 protein is CASSPGAGETQYF. In DNA, the CDR3 is TGTGCCAGCTCACCAGGGGCCGGGGAGACCCAGTACTTC. This rearrangement joins TRBV18 to TRBJ2-5, with D perhaps matching TRBD1 (5 bases). The CDR3 spans 13 residues. V was trimmed by 2 bases and J by 5 bases, leaving 9 bases between them. Germline-derived CDR1 and CDR2 are KGHSH and LQKENI. The full variable domain, with the rest looked up from reference TRBV18 and TRBJ2-5, is NAGVMQNPRHLVRRRGQEARLRCSPMKGHSHVYWYRQLPEEGLKFMVYLQKENIIDESGMPKERFSAEFPKEGPSILRIQQVVRGDSAAYFCASSPGAGETQYFGPGTRLLVL.

The rearrangement links TRBV7-2 to TRBJ1-4; 8 nucleotides align to TRBD1. In germline, CDR1 is SGHTA, CDR2 FQGNSA. This CDR3 has 14 amino acids. With V trimmed by 4 bases and J by 8 bases, 6 bases remained unmatched. CDR3 in amino acids: CASSSTGVGEKLFF. The CDR3 nucleotides are TGTGCCAGCAGCTCGACAGGGGTAGGCGAAAAACTGTTTTTT.

The genes are TRBV6-5 and TRBJ2-5, with no clear D. From germline, CDR1 is MNHEY and CDR2 SVGAGI. The CDR3 runs 14 residues. The V end lost 1 base, the J end lost 3 bases, and 9 bases lay between the germline ends. CDR3 sequence: CASSYFSGEETQYF. CDR3 DNA: TGTGCCAGCAGTTACTTCTCGGGTGAAGAGACCCAGTACTTC.

The chain links TRBV19 to TRBJ2-7, with 8 positions matching TRBD1. Germline V gives CDR1 LNHDA, CDR2 SQIVND (reference sequence). The CDR3 totals 18 residues. V shed 1 base and J 3 bases; nucleotides not matched to a gene: 14. The CDR3 nucleotides are TGTGCCAGTAGTATAGCCCCCGGGACAGGCACATATCTCTACGAGCAGTACTTC. Translation gives CASSIAPGTGTYLYEQYF.

The CDR3 nucleotides are TGTGCCAGCAGCTTGGAGGGACAGGCCTACGAGCAGTACTTC. Its protein product is CASSLEGQAYEQYF. The chain uses TRBV5-4 and TRBJ2-7, with 8 bases matching TRBD1. Germline-derived CDR1 and CDR2 are SGHNT and YYREEE (reference sequence). Trimming at V came to 0 bases and at J to 2 bases, leaving 1 base not matched to a gene. The CDR3 extends over 14 amino acids.

The chain carries TRBV19 and TRBJ1-4; D may be TRBD1 (5 bases). From germline, CDR1 is LNHDA and CDR2 SQIVND (reference sequence). This CDR3 spans 12 amino acids. V was cut by 9 bases and J by 7 bases, with 12 bases left in between. CDR3 in DNA: TGTGCCAGCCAGGATAGGGGTGAAAAACTGTTTTTT. Amino acid sequence: CASQDRGEKLFF.

This clone was counted a single time. The gene calls are TRBV6-1 and TRBJ2-7; 8 bases line up with TRBD2. Per the germline V gene, CDR1 is MNHNS and CDR2 is SASEGT. The CDR3 length is 14 residues. V was clipped by 7 bases and J by 1 base; unmatched bases: 6. CDR3 nucleotides: TGTGCCAGCACCCTCCGGGAGGGTTCCTACGAGCAGTACTTC. Translating it yields CASTLREGSYEQYF.

This clone was detected once. V is TRBV5-1 and J is TRBJ1-1, with 12 bases matching TRBD1. V gave up 4 bases and J gave up 11 bases; unmatched junction bases: 15. The CDR3 totals 16 residues. CDR1 and CDR2 (germline): SGHRS, YFSETQ. The CDR3 region is CASSPEPGQGALKAFF. DNA of the CDR3: TGCGCCAGCAGCCCGGAACCGGGACAGGGGGCCCTTAAGGCTTTCTTT.

The chain employs TRBV27 and TRBJ1-2; TRBD1 matches at 8 bases. The length of the CDR3 is 16 residues. V lost 4 bases, J lost 4 bases, and 11 bases stayed unmatched. The germline CDR1 and CDR2 sequences are MNHEY and SMNVEV (reference sequence). This chain's CDR3 is CASSWKPGQAPYGYTF. The CDR3 DNA reads TGTGCCAGCAGTTGGAAGCCGGGACAGGCACCCTATGGCTACACCTTC.

V usage is TRBV5-6 and J usage is TRBJ2-1, with D maybe TRBD2 (5 bases). This CDR3 has 14 residues. Germline CDR1 is SGHDT and CDR2 is YYEEEE. V was trimmed by 2 bases and J by 4 bases, leaving 10 bases between them. The CDR3: CASSFLGVYNEQFF. CDR3 DNA: TGTGCCAGCAGCTTTCTCGGGGTGTACAATGAGCAGTTCTTC.

The chain combines TRBV14 with TRBJ1-1, with 7 nucleotides matching TRBD1. Germline lookup yields CDR1 SGHDN and CDR2 FVKESK. This CDR3 has 15 residues. After removal of 4 bases from V and 3 bases from J, the junction contained 8 bases not matched to a gene. CDR3 residues: CASSRPGGSDTEAFF. For the CDR3, the DNA is TGTGCCAGCAGCCGCCCAGGGGGATCGGACACTGAAGCTTTCTTT.

With respect to this clone: One end of the junction varies from germline; a read error may be responsible. The rearrangement uses TRBV6-6 and TRBJ1-2; TRBD1 aligns across 8 bases. The CDR3 contains 15 residues. Per the germline V gene, CDR1 is MNHNY and CDR2 is SVGAGI (reference sequence). The CDR3 bases are TGTGCCAGCAGTTACGATCAGGGGGCTAAATATGGCTACACCTTC. Protein product: CASSYDQGAKYGYTF.

The rearrangement uses TRBV18 and TRBJ1-1; weak D call: TRBD1 (5 bases). Trimming cost V 3 bases and J 1 base, with 15 bases left between them. CDR3 length equals 16 residues. CDR1 and CDR2 from the germline V gene are KGHSH and LQKENI. The CDR3 sequence is CASSPGSGLQNTEAFF. The CDR3 DNA reads TGTGCCAGCTCACCCGGGTCGGGACTCCAGAACACTGAAGCTTTCTTT.

The gene calls are TRBV5-1 and TRBJ2-5, with no clear D. The CDR3 covers 14 residues. Germline assignment: CDR1 SGHRS and CDR2 YFSETQ. V was pared by 0 bases and J by 0 bases, with 6 bases between. The CDR3, as DNA: TGCGCCAGCAGCTTGGCCCCAGACCAAGAGACCCAGTACTTC. As protein: CASSLAPDQETQYF.

The chain uses TRBV5-1 and TRBJ2-7; D perhaps matches TRBD1 (7 bases). The CDR3 runs 15 residues. Germline CDR1 SGHRS, CDR2 YFSETQ. The V end lost 0 bases, the J end lost 6 bases, and 16 bases lay between the germline ends. CDR3 sequence (DNA): TGCGCCAGCAGCTTGGGTGCAGGGGGAGCGGGCGAGCAGTACTTC. Its protein is CASSLGAGGAGEQYF.

The chain is built from TRBV27 and TRBJ2-3; 9 bases are shared with TRBD2. The J segment lost 0 bases and the V segment lost 6 bases, leaving 4 bases of the junction unmatched. This CDR3 is built from 15 residues. From germline, CDR1 is MNHEY and CDR2 SMNVEV (reference sequence). The CDR3 DNA sequence: TGTGCCAGCAGCTCTAGCGGGGTTAGCACAGATACGCAGTATTTT. As protein: CASSSSGVSTDTQYF.

V and J are TRBV11-2 and TRBJ2-1, with 8 bases aligning to TRBD2. The CDR3 loop spans 15 amino acids. Germline-derived CDR1 and CDR2 are SGHAT and FQNNGV. V lost 2 bases to trimming and J lost 4 bases; unmatched junction nucleotides: 4. CDR3 nucleotide sequence: TGTGCCAGCAGCTTAACGGGGGGGGGTTACAATGAGCAGTTCTTC. Protein: CASSLTGGGYNEQFF.